The entry that follows covers one T cell receptor beta chain sequence. This sample stems from a study of shared T cell receptors in the human thymus. The assay was immunoSEQ multiplex PCR, and TCRdb's table has in-frame clones only and misses some. The profile shows about 660,000 clones, roughly 90% of them singletons. The CDR3 sequence is 14 residues long. Unmatched junction bases numbered 7, after V lost 7 bases and J lost 3 bases. CDR1 is GTSNPN and CDR2 is SVGIG in the germline V gene (reference sequence). This sample also appeared in a second study, on human thymus T cells. Turning to that study: Having surgery to correct congenital heart defects, healthy Finnish infants acted as the donors. It was from resections taken during corrective heart surgery that the thymus tissue came. Related work found strong thymic repertoire overlap between unrelated individuals.

The rearrangement links TRBV30 to TRBJ1-1; 11 bases agree with TRBD1. This sequence was found in a boy under two years old with a congenital heart defect. The source material was thymocytes. CDR3 loop: CAYRDRGWYTEAFF. The CDR3 bases are TGTGCCTACCGGGACAGGGGGTGGTACACTGAAGCTTTCTTT. Filled out from reference TRBV30 and TRBJ1-1, the complete variable domain reads SQTIHQWPATLVQPVGSPLSLECTVEGTSNPNLYWYRQAAGRGLQLLFYSVGIGQISSEVPQNLSASRPQDRQFILSSKKLLLSDSGFYLCAYRDRGWYTEAFFGQGTRLTVV.